Below, 8 T cell receptor beta chains from the same sample are listed, as sequenced in a study of shared clonotypes between healthy human individuals. Here immunoSEQ multiplex PCR was the method, and the copy in TCRdb shows in-frame clones only, minus some. There are 1,100,000 or so clones in the sample; approximately 78% occur only once, and approximately 0.56% lies in the top ten. The sequenced sample was memory CD4+ T cells from PBMCs. Subset: CD45RA-negative fraction. These receptor sequences come from a man aged 18-30 years in good health. Some clones in this sample may be carry-over from other donors' samples.

The chain has TRBV5-1 and TRBJ2-5; 10 nucleotides agree with TRBD2. The germline V gene has CDR1 SGHRS and CDR2 YFSETQ. V lost 4 bases, J lost 4 bases, and 4 bases stayed unmatched. CDR3 length: 14 amino acids. CDR3: CASSPSGSSETQYF. The CDR3 nucleotides are TGCGCCAGCAGCCCTAGCGGGAGTTCAGAGACCCAGTACTTC.

The chain uses TRBV6-6 and TRBJ1-5, with D uncertain. Germline V gene lookup returns CDR1 MNHNY and CDR2 SVGAGI (reference sequence). V lost 2 bases and J 1 base, leaving 6 bases between the germline ends. The CDR3 is 14 amino acids. For the CDR3, the DNA is TGTGCCAGCAGTTACCCGGGAAGCAATCAGCCCCAGCATTTT. It translates to CASSYPGSNQPQHF.

This clone was seen more than once but under ten times. This rearrangement joins TRBV4-2 to TRBJ1-2, with TRBD1 identical over 8 bases. Germline CDR1 and CDR2: LGHNA and YNFKEQ. V dropped 1 base and J dropped 4; count of bases not matched to a gene: 5. This CDR3 has 15 residues. In nucleotides, the CDR3 is TGTGCCAGCAGCCAAGCAACAGGGGGGGGCTATGGCTACACCTTC. Protein product: CASSQATGGGYGYTF.

This clone was counted only a few times. The chain recombines TRBV25-1 with TRBJ1-1, with no clear D. Per the germline V gene, CDR1 is MGHDK and CDR2 is SYGVNS. The CDR3 sequence is 13 residues long. The V end was cut by 6 bases, the J end by 1 base, with 9 bases between. CDR3 sequence (DNA): TGTGCCAGCAGCGGGATGGGGAACACTGAAGCTTTCTTT. Translated: CASSGMGNTEAFF.

The chain combines TRBV15 with TRBJ1-4, with D possibly TRBD1 on 5 matching bases. The CDR3 is 15 amino acids. With 4 bases removed from V and 7 bases from J, the gap between germline ends came to 16 bases. The germline CDR1 and CDR2 sequences are LNHNV and YYDKDF (reference sequence). DNA for the CDR3: TGTGCCACCAGCAAAGACAGCAGAATACGTGAAAAACTGTTTTTT. Amino acids: CATSKDSRIREKLFF.

The chain combines TRBV5-4 with TRBJ1-2, with 9 nucleotides matching TRBD1. This CDR3 is 15 amino acids long. Germline CDR1 reads SGHNT; CDR2 reads YYREEE (reference sequence). V lost 6 bases, J lost 4 bases, and 10 bases stayed unmatched. As DNA, the CDR3 is TGTGCCAGCAAATCTACAGGGGGCGCGAGCTATGGCTACACCTTC. Protein sequence: CASKSTGGASYGYTF. Full variable domain (remainder filled in from reference TRBV5-4 and TRBJ1-2): ETGVTQSPTHLIKTRGQQVTLRCSSQSGHNTVSWYQQALGQGPQFIFQYYREEENGRGNFPPRFSGLQFPNYSSELNVNALELDDSALYLCASKSTGGASYGYTFGSGTRLTVV.

This chain uses TRBV18 with TRBJ2-1, with D possibly matching TRBD2 (6 bases). Germline CDR1 and CDR2: KGHSH and LQKENI. This CDR3 is 15 amino acids long. V lost 6 bases and J 5 bases, leaving 17 bases between the germline ends. The chain's CDR3 is CASSRGMAANNEQFF. CDR3 bases: TGTGCCAGCTCGCGGGGTATGGCAGCAAACAATGAGCAGTTCTTC.

The CDR3 DNA sequence: TGCGCCAGCAGCCAAGATTGGACAGGCACGAACACTGAAGCTTTCTTT. This gives the protein CASSQDWTGTNTEAFF. The chain employs TRBV4-1 and TRBJ1-1, with 7 bases fitting TRBD1. Looked up from germline, CDR1 is MGHRA and CDR2 is YSYEKL. V lost 0 bases and J lost 1; bases outside the gene matches: 5. The CDR3 runs to 16 residues.